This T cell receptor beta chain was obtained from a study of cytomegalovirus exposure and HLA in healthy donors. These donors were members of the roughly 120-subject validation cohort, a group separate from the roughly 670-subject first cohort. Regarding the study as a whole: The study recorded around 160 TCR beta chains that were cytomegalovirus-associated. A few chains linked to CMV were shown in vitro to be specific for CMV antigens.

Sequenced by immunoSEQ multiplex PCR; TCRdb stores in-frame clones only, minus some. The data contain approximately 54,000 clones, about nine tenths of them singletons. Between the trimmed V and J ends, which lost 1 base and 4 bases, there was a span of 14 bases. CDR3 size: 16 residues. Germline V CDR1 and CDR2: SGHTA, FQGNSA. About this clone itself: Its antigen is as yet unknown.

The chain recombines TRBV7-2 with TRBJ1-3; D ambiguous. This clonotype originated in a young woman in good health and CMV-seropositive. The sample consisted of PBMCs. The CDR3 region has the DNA TGTGCCAGCAGCTTAGAAATCGCAGGATCCGGAAACACCATATATTTT. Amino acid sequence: CASSLEIAGSGNTIYF.